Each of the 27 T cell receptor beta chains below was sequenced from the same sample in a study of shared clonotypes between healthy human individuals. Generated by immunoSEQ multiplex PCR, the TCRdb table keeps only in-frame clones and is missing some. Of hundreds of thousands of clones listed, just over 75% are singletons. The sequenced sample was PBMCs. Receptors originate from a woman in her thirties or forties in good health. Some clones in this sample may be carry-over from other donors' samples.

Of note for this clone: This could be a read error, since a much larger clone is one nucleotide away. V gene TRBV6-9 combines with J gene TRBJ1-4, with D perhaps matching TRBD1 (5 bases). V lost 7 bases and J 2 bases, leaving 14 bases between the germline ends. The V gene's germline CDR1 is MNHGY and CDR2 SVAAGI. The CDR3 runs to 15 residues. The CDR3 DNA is TGTGCCAGCACTATGGGGCGGGGGACTAATGAAAAACTGTTTTTT. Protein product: CASTMGRGTNEKLFF.

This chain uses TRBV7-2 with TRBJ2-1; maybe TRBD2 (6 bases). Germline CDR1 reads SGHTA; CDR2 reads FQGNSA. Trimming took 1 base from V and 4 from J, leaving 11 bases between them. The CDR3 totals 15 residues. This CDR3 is CASSLDSTSYNEQFF. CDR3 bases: TGTGCCAGCAGCTTAGATTCGACTAGTTACAATGAGCAGTTCTTC.

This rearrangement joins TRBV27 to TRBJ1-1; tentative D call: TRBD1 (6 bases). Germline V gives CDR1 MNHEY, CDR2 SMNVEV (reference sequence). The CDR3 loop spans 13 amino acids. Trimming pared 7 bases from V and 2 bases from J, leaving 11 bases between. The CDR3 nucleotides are TGTGCCAGCAATGAGGACAGAAACACTGAAGCTTTCTTT. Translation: CASNEDRNTEAFF.

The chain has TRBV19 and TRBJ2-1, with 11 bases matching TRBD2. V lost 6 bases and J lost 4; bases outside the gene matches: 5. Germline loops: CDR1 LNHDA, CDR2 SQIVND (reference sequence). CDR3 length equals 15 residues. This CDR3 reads CASRSGTSGYNEQFF. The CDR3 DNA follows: TGTGCCAGTAGATCCGGGACTAGCGGTTACAATGAGCAGTTCTTC.

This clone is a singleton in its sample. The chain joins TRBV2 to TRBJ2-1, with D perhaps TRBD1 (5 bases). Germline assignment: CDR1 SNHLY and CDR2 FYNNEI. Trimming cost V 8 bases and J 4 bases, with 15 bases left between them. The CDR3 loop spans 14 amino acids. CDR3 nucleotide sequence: TGTGCCAGCCACAGGACATTCAGGTACAATGAGCAGTTCTTC. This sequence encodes CASHRTFRYNEQFF.

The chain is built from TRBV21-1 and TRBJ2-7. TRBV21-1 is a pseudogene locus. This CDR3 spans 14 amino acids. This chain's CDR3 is CASSHGPPPYEQYF. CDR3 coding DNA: TGTGCCAGCAGCCACGGACCGCCCCCCTACGAGCAGTACTTC.

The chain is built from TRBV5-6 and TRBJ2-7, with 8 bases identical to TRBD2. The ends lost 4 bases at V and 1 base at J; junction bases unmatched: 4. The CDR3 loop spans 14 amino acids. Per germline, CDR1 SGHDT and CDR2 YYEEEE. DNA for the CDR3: TGTGCCAGCAGCCGTATAGCGGGGTCCTACGAGCAGTACTTC. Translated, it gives CASSRIAGSYEQYF.

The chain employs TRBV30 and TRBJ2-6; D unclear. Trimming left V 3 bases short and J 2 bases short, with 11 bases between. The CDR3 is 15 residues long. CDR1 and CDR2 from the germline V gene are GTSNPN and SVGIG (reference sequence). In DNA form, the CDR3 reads TGTGCCTGGAGGCTAGGTTTGGCTGGGGCCAACGTCCTGACTTTC. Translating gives CAWRLGLAGANVLTF.

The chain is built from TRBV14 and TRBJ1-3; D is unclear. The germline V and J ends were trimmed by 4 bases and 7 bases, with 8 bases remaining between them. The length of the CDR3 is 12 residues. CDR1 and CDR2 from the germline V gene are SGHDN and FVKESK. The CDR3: CASSRISNTIYF. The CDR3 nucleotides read TGTGCCAGCAGCCGTATTAGTAACACCATATATTTT.

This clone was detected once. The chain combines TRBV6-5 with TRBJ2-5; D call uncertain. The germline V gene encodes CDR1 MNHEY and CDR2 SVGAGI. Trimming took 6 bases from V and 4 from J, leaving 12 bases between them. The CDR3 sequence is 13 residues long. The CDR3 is CASSLIILETQYF. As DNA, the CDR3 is TGTGCCAGCAGCCTCATTATCCTAGAGACCCAGTACTTC.

DNA for the CDR3: TGTGCCAGTTGTCGGGACAGAGAATACGAGCAGTACTTC. It encodes CASCRDREYEQYF. The chain carries TRBV6-1 and TRBJ2-7; 7 bases line up with TRBD1. In germline, CDR1 is MNHNS, CDR2 SASEGT. The CDR3 runs 13 residues. Trimming removed 9 bases from V and 4 bases from J; junction bases left unmatched: 9.

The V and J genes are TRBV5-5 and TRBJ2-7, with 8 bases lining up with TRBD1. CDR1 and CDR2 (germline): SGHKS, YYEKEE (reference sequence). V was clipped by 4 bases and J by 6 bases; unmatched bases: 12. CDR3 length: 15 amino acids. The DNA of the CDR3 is TGTGCCAGCAGCGTGGGGGATGTCACAGGGGGCGAGCAGTACTTC. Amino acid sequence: CASSVGDVTGGEQYF.

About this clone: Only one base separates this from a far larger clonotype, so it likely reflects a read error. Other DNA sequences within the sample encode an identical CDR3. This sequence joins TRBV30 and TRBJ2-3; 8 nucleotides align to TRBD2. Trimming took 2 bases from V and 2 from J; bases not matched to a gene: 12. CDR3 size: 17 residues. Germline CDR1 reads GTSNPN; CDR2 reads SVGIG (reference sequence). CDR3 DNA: TGTGCCTGGAGTAGCACGGGAGGGGAGATAATCACAGATACGCAGTATTTT. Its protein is CAWSSTGGEIITDTQYF.

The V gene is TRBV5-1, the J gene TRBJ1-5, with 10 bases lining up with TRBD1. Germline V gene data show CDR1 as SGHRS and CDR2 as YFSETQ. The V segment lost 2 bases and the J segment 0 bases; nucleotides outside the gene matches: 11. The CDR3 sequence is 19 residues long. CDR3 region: CASSFSTGTGEYSNQPQHF. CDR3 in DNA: TGCGCCAGCAGCTTCAGCACCGGGACAGGGGAATATAGCAATCAGCCCCAGCATTTT. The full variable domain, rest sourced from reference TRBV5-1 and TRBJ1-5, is KAGVTQTPRYLIKTRGQQVTLSCSPISGHRSVSWYQQTPGQGLQFLFEYFSETQRNKGNFPGRFSGRQFSNSRSEMNVSTLELGDSALYLCASSFSTGTGEYSNQPQHFGDGTRLSIL.

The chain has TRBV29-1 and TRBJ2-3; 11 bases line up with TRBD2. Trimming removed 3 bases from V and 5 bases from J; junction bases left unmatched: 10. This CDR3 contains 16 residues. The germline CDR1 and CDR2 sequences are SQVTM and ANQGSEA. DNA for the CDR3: TGCAGCGTTGATTCCGGACTAGCGGGTTTGGTAGATACGCAGTATTTT. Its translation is CSVDSGLAGLVDTQYF.

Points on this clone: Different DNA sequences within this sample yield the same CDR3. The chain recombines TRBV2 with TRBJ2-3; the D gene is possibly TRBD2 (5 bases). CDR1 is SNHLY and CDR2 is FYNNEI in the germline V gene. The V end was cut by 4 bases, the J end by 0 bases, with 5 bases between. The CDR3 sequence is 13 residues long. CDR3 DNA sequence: TGTGCCAGCAGTGGGACTAGCACAGATACGCAGTATTTT. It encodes CASSGTSTDTQYF.

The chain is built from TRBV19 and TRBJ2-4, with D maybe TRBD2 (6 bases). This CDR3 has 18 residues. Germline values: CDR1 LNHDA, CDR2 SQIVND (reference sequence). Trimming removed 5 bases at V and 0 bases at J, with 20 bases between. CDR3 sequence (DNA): TGTGCCAGTAGTTACTCTAGCGATCGAAGACTAGCCAAAAACATTCAGTACTTC. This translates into CASSYSSDRRLAKNIQYF.

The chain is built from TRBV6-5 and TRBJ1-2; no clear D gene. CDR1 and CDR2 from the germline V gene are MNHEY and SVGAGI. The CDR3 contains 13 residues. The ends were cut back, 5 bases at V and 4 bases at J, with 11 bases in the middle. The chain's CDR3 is CASSQGGLYGYTF. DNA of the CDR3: TGTGCCAGCAGTCAAGGCGGCCTCTATGGCTACACCTTC.

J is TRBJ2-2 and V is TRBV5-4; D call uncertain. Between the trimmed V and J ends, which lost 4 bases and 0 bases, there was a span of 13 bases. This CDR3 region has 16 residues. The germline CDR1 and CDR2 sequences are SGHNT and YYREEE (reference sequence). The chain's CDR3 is CASSPPEGSNTGELFF. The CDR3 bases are TGTGCCAGCAGCCCTCCTGAAGGGTCGAACACCGGGGAGCTGTTTTTT.

DNA for the CDR3: TGCACCAGCAGCCAAGGGAGCGGACACTCTTCCGAGCAGTACTTC. Translated: CTSSQGSGHSSEQYF. This sequence joins TRBV1 and TRBJ2-7. TRBV1 is tagged as a pseudogene. This CDR3 spans 15 amino acids.

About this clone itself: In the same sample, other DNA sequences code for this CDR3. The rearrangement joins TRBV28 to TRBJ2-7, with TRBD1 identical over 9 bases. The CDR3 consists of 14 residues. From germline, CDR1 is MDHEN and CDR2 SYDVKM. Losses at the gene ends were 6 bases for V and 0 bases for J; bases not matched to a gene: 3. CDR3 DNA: TGTGCCAGCAGCCTGGGACAGGGCTCCTACGAGCAGTACTTC. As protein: CASSLGQGSYEQYF. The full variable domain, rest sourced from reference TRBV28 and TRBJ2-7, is DVKVTQSSRYLVKRTGEKVFLECVQDMDHENMFWYRQDPGLGLRLIYFSYDVKMKEKGDIPEGYSVSREKKERFSLILESASTNQTSMYLCASSLGQGSYEQYFGPGTRLTVT.

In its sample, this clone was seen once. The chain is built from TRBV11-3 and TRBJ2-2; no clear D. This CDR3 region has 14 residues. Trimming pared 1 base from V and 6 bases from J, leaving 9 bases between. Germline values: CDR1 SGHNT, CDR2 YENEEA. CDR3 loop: CASSLGTGAGELFF. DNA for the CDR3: TGTGCCAGCAGCTTAGGAACTGGGGCCGGGGAGCTGTTTTTT.

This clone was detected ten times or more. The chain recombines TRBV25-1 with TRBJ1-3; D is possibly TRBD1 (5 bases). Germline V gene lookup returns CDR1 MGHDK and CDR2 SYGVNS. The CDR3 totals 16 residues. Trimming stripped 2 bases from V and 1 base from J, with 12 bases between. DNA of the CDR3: TGTGCCAGCAGTGAAAAGGTGGGGGTGTCTGGAAACACCATATATTTT. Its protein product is CASSEKVGVSGNTIYF.

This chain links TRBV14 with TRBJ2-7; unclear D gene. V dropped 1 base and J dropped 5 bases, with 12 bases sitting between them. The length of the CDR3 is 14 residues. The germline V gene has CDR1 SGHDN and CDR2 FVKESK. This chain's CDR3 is CASSQVYSANEQYF. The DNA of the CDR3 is TGTGCCAGCAGCCAAGTGTACAGCGCCAACGAGCAGTACTTC.

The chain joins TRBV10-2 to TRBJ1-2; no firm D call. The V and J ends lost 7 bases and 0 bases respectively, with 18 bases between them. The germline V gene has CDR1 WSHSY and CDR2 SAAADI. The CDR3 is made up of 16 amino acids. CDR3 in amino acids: CASTEGEGQANYGYTF. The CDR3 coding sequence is TGCGCCAGCACAGAGGGAGAGGGCCAAGCTAACTATGGCTACACCTTC.

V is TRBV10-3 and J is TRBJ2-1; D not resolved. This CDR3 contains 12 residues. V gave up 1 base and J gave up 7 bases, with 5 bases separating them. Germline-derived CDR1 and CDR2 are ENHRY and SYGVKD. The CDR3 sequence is CAISEYGNEQFF. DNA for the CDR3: TGTGCCATCAGTGAGTACGGGAATGAGCAGTTCTTC.

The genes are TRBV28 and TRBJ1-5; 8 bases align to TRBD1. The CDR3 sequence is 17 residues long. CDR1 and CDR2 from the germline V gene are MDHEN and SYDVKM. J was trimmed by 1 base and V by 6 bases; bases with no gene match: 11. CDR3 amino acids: CASSPTGTGGSNQPQHF. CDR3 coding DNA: TGTGCCAGCAGCCCCACCGGGACAGGTGGGAGCAATCAGCCCCAGCATTTT.